This TCR beta chain emerged from a study of T cells after yellow fever vaccination. Findings and caveats of the study: Although most clonotypes did not, a small share appeared in both CD4 and CD8 compartments. High-abundance clonotypes from the bulk population could contaminate FACS-sorted repertoires. Clones that expanded after primary vaccination mostly reappeared after the booster (roughly 96% CD4, approximately 87% CD8).

Using its own MiXCR run on the 5' RACE reads, TCRdb lists one record per CDR3 protein. Of 150,000 to 200,000 distinct CDR3 sequences listed, under 7.5% are singletons. This CDR3 has 13 amino acids. V dropped 3 bases and J dropped 5 bases, with 10 bases sitting between them. The V gene's germline CDR1 is WSHSY and CDR2 SAAADI. Of note for this clonotype: Its antigen remains unknown.

This sequence was found in a young man who received the YFV17D yellow fever vaccine. The sample consisted of CD4+ T cells sorted from PBMCs, taken 5 days after the first yellow fever vaccination. The chain employs TRBV10-2 and TRBJ2-5, with D possibly TRBD2 on 6 matching bases. In DNA, the CDR3 is TGCGCCAGCAGTGAACCGGCGGGGGAGACCCAGTACTTC. It encodes CASSEPAGETQYF.